This entry lists 32 T cell receptor beta chains sequenced from one sample in a study of control samples from healthy donors and cancer patients. Generated by immunoSEQ multiplex PCR, the TCRdb table keeps only in-frame clones and is missing some. Found here are around 140,000 clones, 91% of them singletons; the top ten hold under 9%. Sequencing used blood. The receptors come from a man aged 18-30 years in good health.

The chain combines TRBV11-2 with TRBJ1-6; D is unresolved. V was trimmed by 0 bases and J by 7 bases, leaving 4 bases between them. The CDR3 covers 13 residues. Germline V gives CDR1 SGHAT, CDR2 FQNNGV. This CDR3 reads CASSLDMNSPLHF. The DNA for the CDR3 is TGTGCCAGCAGCTTAGATATGAATTCACCCCTCCACTTT.

The V gene is TRBV29-1, the J gene TRBJ1-2; 7 bases are shared with TRBD1. CDR1 is SQVTM, CDR2 ANQGSEA, per germline. CDR3 size: 14 residues. J gave up 2 bases and V 4 bases, and 7 bases lay outside the gene matches. CDR3 nucleotide sequence: TGCAGCGTTGCGACATTGACAGGGAACTATGGCTACACCTTC. Protein product: CSVATLTGNYGYTF. Full variable domain (remainder filled in from reference TRBV29-1 and TRBJ1-2): SAVISQKPSRDICQRGTSLTIQCQVDSQVTMMFWYRQQPGQSLTLIATANQGSEATYESGFVIDKFPISRPNLTFSTLTVSNMSPEDSSIYLCSVATLTGNYGYTFGSGTRLTVV.

The chain couples TRBV6-6 to TRBJ2-6, with unresolved D. The CDR3 sequence is 15 residues long. V lost 2 bases to trimming and J lost 2 bases, with 7 bases between them. In germline, CDR1 is MNHNY, CDR2 SVGAGI (reference sequence). Written as DNA, the CDR3 is TGTGCCAGCAGTTACAAGGGCGCTGGGGCCAACGTCCTGACTTTC. It yields the protein CASSYKGAGANVLTF.

V and J are TRBV19 and TRBJ1-2; D is uncertain. V shed 3 bases and J shed 7 bases, with 18 bases lying between them. This CDR3 is 15 amino acids long. Germline V gives CDR1 LNHDA, CDR2 SQIVND (reference sequence). CDR3 in amino acids: CASSMSGDMRIGYTF. The CDR3 nucleotides are TGTGCCAGTAGTATGTCTGGGGATATGAGGATTGGCTACACCTTC. The whole variable domain, filled in from reference TRBV19 and TRBJ1-2, reads DGGITQSPKYLFRKEGQNVTLSCEQNLNHDAMYWYRQDPGQGLRLIYYSQIVNDFQKGDIAEGYSVSREKKESFPLTVTSAQKNPTAFYLCASSMSGDMRIGYTFGSGTRLTVV.

This chain links TRBV10-3 with TRBJ2-3; D possibly corresponds to TRBD2 (6 bases). V lost 6 bases and J 6 bases, leaving 7 bases between the germline ends. Looked up from germline, CDR1 is ENHRY and CDR2 is SYGVKD. The CDR3 spans 11 residues. The chain's CDR3 is CAISGGDTQYF. In DNA, the CDR3 is TGTGCCATCAGCGGAGGGGATACGCAGTATTTT.

The rearrangement uses TRBV5-1 and TRBJ1-1; D is ambiguous. V lost 4 bases and J 2 bases, leaving 15 bases between the germline ends. CDR3 size: 15 residues. Germline V CDR1 and CDR2: SGHRS, YFSETQ. CDR3 coding DNA: TGCGCCAGCAGCCCTACTCTTAAGAGAAACACTGAAGCTTTCTTT. This gives the protein CASSPTLKRNTEAFF.

The chain uses TRBV18 and TRBJ1-1, with D possibly being TRBD1 (6 bases). The CDR3 spans 16 residues. The germline CDR1 and CDR2 sequences are KGHSH and LQKENI. V gave up 0 bases and J gave up 5 bases, with 16 bases separating them. The CDR3 is CASSPPVRGRATEAFF. CDR3 coding DNA: TGTGCCAGCTCACCACCCGTACGGGGGCGAGCAACTGAAGCTTTCTTT.

The V and J genes are TRBV19 and TRBJ2-3; D might be TRBD1 or TRBD2, each matching 5 bases. Trimming cost V 1 base and J 1 base, with 6 bases left between them. Germline V CDR1 and CDR2: LNHDA, SQIVND (reference sequence). The CDR3 has 14 amino acids. The CDR3 loop is CASSIGGGTDTQYF. CDR3 coding DNA: TGTGCCAGTAGTATAGGAGGGGGCACAGATACGCAGTATTTT.

Regarding this clone: The identical CDR3 is also encoded by other nucleotide sequences in the sample. The chain has TRBV5-1 and TRBJ2-1, with 8 nucleotides matching TRBD2. This CDR3 comprises 15 residues. Germline loops: CDR1 SGHRS, CDR2 YFSETQ. Trimming removed 1 base from V and 3 bases from J; junction bases left unmatched: 3. The CDR3 loop reads CASSLIAGGYNEQFF. The CDR3 coding sequence is TGCGCCAGCAGCTTGATCGCGGGGGGCTACAATGAGCAGTTCTTC. Full variable domain (outside the CDR3, taken from reference TRBV5-1 and TRBJ2-1): KAGVTQTPRYLIKTRGQQVTLSCSPISGHRSVSWYQQTPGQGLQFLFEYFSETQRNKGNFPGRFSGRQFSNSRSEMNVSTLELGDSALYLCASSLIAGGYNEQFFGPGTRLTVL.

The V gene is TRBV2, the J gene TRBJ1-5; D is perhaps TRBD1 (6 bases). CDR1 and CDR2 from the germline V gene are SNHLY and FYNNEI. This CDR3 is 15 amino acids long. Trimming removed 7 bases from V and 6 bases from J, with 19 bases in between. DNA of the CDR3: TGTGCCAGCACTGCCCTCCAGGGGTCAGGTCAGCCCCAGCATTTT. It specifies CASTALQGSGQPQHF.

The chain employs TRBV6-6 and TRBJ1-2; D call uncertain. Germline CDR1 reads MNHNY; CDR2 reads SVGAGI (reference sequence). The CDR3 extends over 16 amino acids. Deletions cut 0 bases from V and 2 bases from J, with 13 bases between. The chain's CDR3 is CASSYSSAGQNYGYTF. The CDR3 DNA follows: TGTGCCAGCAGTTACTCGTCGGCCGGGCAGAACTATGGCTACACCTTC.

The rearrangement links TRBV28 to TRBJ1-6; the D gene is possibly TRBD1 (6 bases). V was shortened by 5 bases and J by 9 bases, with 14 bases between the two germline ends. In germline, CDR1 is MDHEN, CDR2 SYDVKM. This CDR3 comprises 14 residues. This CDR3 reads CASSTPDSFSPLHF. CDR3 nucleotides: TGTGCCAGCAGTACCCCGGACAGCTTTTCACCCCTCCACTTT.

The chain links TRBV9 to TRBJ1-3; 7 positions agree with TRBD1. Per the germline V gene, CDR1 is SGDLS and CDR2 is YYNGEE. CDR3 size: 17 residues. V was pared by 0 bases and J by 8 bases, with 14 bases of the junction left unmatched. The CDR3 DNA follows: TGTGCCAGCAGCGTAGATCCGGTCCAGACAGGGTTGGACACCATATATTTT. It yields the protein CASSVDPVQTGLDTIYF.

This sequence joins TRBV5-1 and TRBJ1-4; D is perhaps TRBD1 (6 bases). The CDR3 is made up of 14 amino acids. Deletions cut 4 bases from V and 5 bases from J, with 12 bases between. In germline, CDR1 is SGHRS, CDR2 YFSETQ. The CDR3 DNA follows: TGCGCCAGCAGCAGGGACAAGGCCAATGAAAAACTGTTTTTT. As protein: CASSRDKANEKLFF. Looking up the rest from reference TRBV5-1 and TRBJ1-4 gives the full variable domain: KAGVTQTPRYLIKTRGQQVTLSCSPISGHRSVSWYQQTPGQGLQFLFEYFSETQRNKGNFPGRFSGRQFSNSRSEMNVSTLELGDSALYLCASSRDKANEKLFFGSGTQLSVL.

This clone appeared a single time. The V call is TRBV9, the J call TRBJ2-7, with 8 bases matching TRBD1. Germline loops: CDR1 SGDLS, CDR2 YYNGEE. V shed 7 bases, J shed 2 bases, and the junction held 14 bases outside the gene matches. CDR3 length: 16 amino acids. CDR3 DNA: TGTGCCAGCCTAAGGCTAGGACAGGGTAAAGCCTACGAGCAGTACTTC. Its protein product is CASLRLGQGKAYEQYF.

This clone was recorded only once. The rearrangement links TRBV29-1 to TRBJ2-3; D is perhaps TRBD1 (6 bases). V lost 6 bases, J lost 4 bases, and 11 bases lay in between. This CDR3 is 12 amino acids long. Per the germline V gene, CDR1 is SQVTM and CDR2 is ANQGSEA. Here the CDR3 reads CSVSTGSDTQYF. The CDR3 nucleotides are TGCAGCGTCAGTACAGGGTCAGATACGCAGTATTTT.

The V and J genes are TRBV2 and TRBJ2-1; D gene ambiguous. Trimming stripped 3 bases from V and 4 bases from J, with 7 bases between. The CDR3 extends over 13 amino acids. Looked up from germline, CDR1 is SNHLY and CDR2 is FYNNEI. CDR3 residues: CASSDKGYNEQFF. In DNA form, the CDR3 reads TGTGCCAGCAGTGATAAAGGGTACAATGAGCAGTTCTTC.

The chain links TRBV2 to TRBJ2-3, with D unclear. The CDR3 totals 16 residues. V gave up 2 bases and J gave up 2 bases, with 14 bases separating them. Per germline, CDR1 SNHLY and CDR2 FYNNEI. Here the CDR3 reads CASSESGRRHTDTQYF. CDR3 coding DNA: TGTGCCAGCAGTGAATCAGGTCGGAGACACACAGATACGCAGTATTTT.

V gene TRBV20-1 combines with J gene TRBJ2-5; D is unresolved. CDR1 is DFQATT, CDR2 SNEGSKA, per germline (reference sequence). The CDR3 runs 11 residues. The V and J ends lost 5 bases and 2 bases respectively, with 6 bases between them. The DNA of the CDR3 is TGCAGTGCTGAAATTCAAGAGACCCAGTACTTC. This translates into CSAEIQETQYF.

This clone has more than one count but fewer than ten. As DNA, the CDR3 is TGTGCCAGCAGCCCCCGGGGGCCAAAAAATGAGCAGTTCTTC. Protein sequence: CASSPRGPKNEQFF. The rearrangement links TRBV7-2 to TRBJ2-1; possibly TRBD1 or TRBD2 for D (6 bases each). Per the germline V gene, CDR1 is SGHTA and CDR2 is FQGNSA. Trimming stripped 5 bases from V and 7 bases from J, with 15 bases between. The CDR3 is made up of 14 amino acids.

CDR3 loop: CASSPQTGNTEAFF. The CDR3 nucleotides read TGTGCCAGCTCACCCCAAACAGGGAACACTGAAGCTTTCTTT. This chain links TRBV18 with TRBJ1-1, with a weak D call TRBD1 (5 bases). Germline V gene sequence: CDR1 KGHSH, CDR2 LQKENI. The V and J ends lost 3 bases and 1 base respectively, with 9 bases between them. The CDR3 runs to 14 residues.

V and J are TRBV12-3 or TRBV12-4 and TRBJ1-2; D unresolved. V dropped 3 bases and J dropped 5 bases, with 10 bases sitting between them. CDR3 size: 13 residues. The CDR3, as DNA: TGTGCCAGCAGTTTGGGCAAAGCTTATGGCTACACCTTC. This sequence encodes CASSLGKAYGYTF.

The CDR3 here is CAWSQKTASYEQYF. For the CDR3, the DNA is TGTGCCTGGAGCCAAAAAACAGCATCCTACGAGCAGTACTTC. The genes are TRBV30 and TRBJ2-7, with no clear D. Germline CDR1 GTSNPN, CDR2 SVGIG (reference sequence). The V end was cut by 3 bases, the J end by 1 base, with 13 bases between. The CDR3 covers 14 residues. Supplemented by reference TRBV30 and TRBJ2-7, the full variable domain reads SQTIHQWPATLVQPVGSPLSLECTVEGTSNPNLYWYRQAAGRGLQLLFYSVGIGQISSEVPQNLSASRPQDRQFILSSKKLLLSDSGFYLCAWSQKTASYEQYFGPGTRLTVT.

In its sample, this clone was seen once. V is TRBV28 and J is TRBJ1-5; no firm D call. This CDR3 spans 18 amino acids. V lost 2 bases to trimming and J lost 2 bases, with 19 bases between them. Per germline, CDR1 MDHEN and CDR2 SYDVKM. CDR3 DNA sequence: TGTGCCAGCAGTTTAGTGAGAACAGCTCCGGAGGGCAATCAGCCCCAGCATTTT. This codes for CASSLVRTAPEGNQPQHF.

V is TRBV19 and J is TRBJ1-2; unclear D gene. The CDR3 extends over 17 amino acids. Germline CDR1 reads LNHDA; CDR2 reads SQIVND (reference sequence). V gave up 7 bases and J gave up 5 bases, with 26 bases separating them. CDR3 protein: CASTPLHLTLELYGYTF. Here the CDR3 DNA reads TGTGCCAGTACCCCCCTGCATCTTACTCTGGAACTTTATGGCTACACCTTC.

The rearrangement uses TRBV20-1 and TRBJ2-3, with a weak D call TRBD2 (7 bases). Germline CDR1 DFQATT, CDR2 SNEGSKA (reference sequence). There are 16 residues in the CDR3. V was trimmed by 3 bases and J by 6 bases, leaving 22 bases between them. The CDR3 region is CSASPSGASGRDTQYF. The CDR3, as DNA: TGCAGTGCTAGTCCCTCAGGGGCTAGCGGACGTGATACGCAGTATTTT.

V and J are TRBV3-1 (or the pseudogene TRBV3-2) and TRBJ2-1; unclear D gene. The germline V gene encodes CDR1 LGHDT and CDR2 YNNKEL (reference sequence). This CDR3 is 16 amino acids long. Trimming removed 1 base from V and 3 bases from J, with 13 bases in between. CDR3 nucleotide sequence: TGTGCCAGCAGCCAAGCTACCCTCAGTGGCTACAATGAGCAGTTCTTC. Translation: CASSQATLSGYNEQFF.

The chain is built from TRBV3-1 (or the pseudogene TRBV3-2) and TRBJ1-5; 7 bases are a match to TRBD1. Germline assignment: CDR1 LGHDT and CDR2 YNNKEL (reference sequence). This CDR3 region has 15 residues. After removal of 5 bases from V and 7 bases from J, the junction contained 11 bases not matched to a gene. The CDR3 sequence: CASSIGLTGRQPQHF. The CDR3 nucleotides are TGTGCCAGCAGCATAGGGCTGACAGGGAGGCAGCCCCAGCATTTT.

V gene TRBV27 combines with J gene TRBJ2-5; no reliable D call. V was clipped by 2 bases and J by 5 bases, with 3 bases between them. The CDR3 covers 11 residues. CDR1 and CDR2 (germline): MNHEY, SMNVEV (reference sequence). The CDR3 DNA reads as TGTGCCAGCAGTTTAGGGGAGACCCAGTACTTC. Translated: CASSLGETQYF.

The chain recombines TRBV30 with TRBJ1-6; 8 bases map to TRBD1. The germline V gene encodes CDR1 GTSNPN and CDR2 SVGIG (reference sequence). V was pared by 2 bases and J by 5 bases, with 2 bases of the junction left unmatched. The CDR3 runs to 14 residues. The CDR3 sequence is CAWSRDRNNSPLHF. The CDR3 DNA sequence: TGTGCCTGGAGTCGGGACAGGAATAATTCACCCCTCCACTTT.

The chain recombines TRBV6-1 with TRBJ1-5; D gene unclear. Trimming took 2 bases from V and 5 from J, leaving 19 bases between them. Germline CDR1 MNHNS, CDR2 SASEGT. The CDR3 spans 17 residues. CDR3 in DNA: TGTGCCAGCAGTGAAATCCGGACGGGCCTACGGGATCAGCCCCAGCATTTT. Translated: CASSEIRTGLRDQPQHF.

The rearrangement joins TRBV7-9 to TRBJ2-3; 8 bases are a match to TRBD1. Trimming at V came to 5 bases and at J to 5 bases, leaving 9 bases not matched to a gene. Germline CDR1 and CDR2: SEHNR and FQNEAQ (reference sequence). This CDR3 comprises 15 residues. This CDR3 reads CASSPGTGQEDTQYF. CDR3 in DNA: TGTGCCAGCAGCCCTGGGACAGGTCAGGAAGATACGCAGTATTTT.